This T cell receptor (beta chain) was recovered during a study of blood T cell repertoires in COVID-19. Assay: immunoSEQ multiplex PCR; the TCRdb copy retains only in-frame clones and omits some. The sample holds 200,000 to 250,000 clones, under 90% seen once. The sequence came from a woman older than 75 with active or convalescent COVID-19. What was sequenced was peripheral blood.

CDR3 loop: CASSPSRGGGSEQFF. CDR3 nucleotide sequence: TGTGCCAGCTCACCAAGCCGGGGGGGCGGGAGTGAGCAGTTCTTC. The V call is TRBV18, the J call TRBJ2-1, with 8 nucleotides matching TRBD2. V was clipped by 2 bases and J by 9 bases; unmatched bases: 9. The length of the CDR3 is 15 residues. CDR1 is KGHSH, CDR2 LQKENI, per germline.